A selection of T cell receptor beta chains follows, all from one sample in a study of cytomegalovirus exposure and HLA in healthy donors. The assay was immunoSEQ multiplex PCR, and TCRdb's table has in-frame clones only and misses some. The sample lists approximately 85,000 clones, 62% occurring once. Sequencing was performed on PBMCs. The receptors stem from a woman in her twenties or thirties in good health and CMV-seropositive. Each CDR3 is given without its conserved first and last residue.

j_gene	v_gene	CDR3aa
TRBJ1-2	TRBV30	AWSVPTVGVYGYT
TRBJ1-2	TRBV11-2	ASSLDIGSNYGYT
TRBJ2-7	TRBV27	ASRPGQGGYERQY
TRBJ1-5	TRBV7-9	ASSSDTEYQPQH
TRBJ1-1	TRBV10-2	ASSLSTEAF
TRBJ2-7	TRBV4-3	ASSLGFHSSYEQY
NA	TRBV19	ASSQGFYEQY
TRBJ1-2	TRBV7-9	ASMATGDMVGYT
TRBJ1-4	TRBV7-2	ASTRGTSEKLF
TRBJ1-1	TRBV7-2	ATRQGPNTEAF
TRBJ1-1	TRBV14	ASSRSGMNTEAF
TRBJ1-2	TRBV2	ASSEQGFNYGYT
TRBJ1-2	TRBV28	ASSPPQSPGNGYT
TRBJ2-2	TRBV4-3	ASSQIAGGGTGELF
TRBJ2-1	TRBV6-1	ASSEMQGSYNEQF
TRBJ2-2	TRBV18	ASSPGLTNTGELF
TRBJ2-7	TRBV4-2	ASSPSRDRPHEQY
TRBJ2-7	TRBV27	ASSFGTSAYEQY
TRBJ1-4	TRBV6-5	ASSLRGPGEKLF
TRBJ1-4	TRBV7-2	ASSLGGALGEKLF
TRBJ1-1	TRBV18	ASSPRGVGEAF
TRBJ2-5	TRBV5-5	ASSQGETQY
TRBJ1-6	TRBV4-2	ASSQEAGYNSPLH
TRBJ1-6	TRBV5-1	ASSLGQSNSPLH
TRBJ2-7	TRBV11-2	ASTGRLGGGKYEQY
TRBJ2-1	TRBV7-6	ASSKQVDNEQF
TRBJ2-1	TRBV7-9	ASSLSESGANEQF
TRBJ2-3	TRBV7-2	ASSLELAGGTQY
TRBJ2-7	TRBV7-3	ASSPFRGPTYEQY
TRBJ2-1	TRBV7-2	ASSGGGTSVYNEQF
TRBJ1-3	TRBV10-1	ASSDFSSGNTIY
TRBJ2-7	TRBV6-5	ASSPTGIYEQY
TRBJ2-1	TRBV19	ASTFTSWSRNEQF
TRBJ2-3	TRBV6-1	ASNIAGASTDTQY
TRBJ2-3	TRBV28	ASSSGTSRVLDTQY
TRBJ1-1	TRBV5-6	ASSLVLTEGAF
TRBJ2-7	TRBV7-2	ASAVAVEQY
TRBJ1-1	TRBV2	ASMTAPNTEAF
TRBJ2-3	TRBV15	ATSRDPNGVGTDTQY
TRBJ1-3	TRBV7-2	ASSLGTAPGNTIY
TRBJ1-2	TRBV7-2	ASSFISQVNYGYT
TRBJ1-5	TRBV25-1	ASSSFYSNQPQH
TRBJ1-6	TRBV5-6	ASRPNSQGSNSPLH